The clone carrying this T cell receptor beta chain was counted between two and nine times. Antigen specificity is unknown. The sample comes from a study of neurological immune-mediated disorders. Study results and limitations: In HTLV-1-associated myelopathy, TCR clonal expansion was greatest, and in multiple sclerosis it was least, below healthy controls.

The CDR3 covers 15 residues. J gave up 2 bases and V 3 bases, and 6 bases lay outside the gene matches. In germline, CDR1 is DFQATT, CDR2 SNEGSKA (reference sequence). 5'RACE with 10-nucleotide random UMIs produced the cDNA. Over 160 million TCR-beta sequences from 15-18 subjects were obtained in each sequencing run. TCRdb reprocessed the 5' RACE reads with MiXCR, giving one entry per CDR3 protein. Of roughly 38,000 distinct CDR3 sequences listed, more than 2% are singletons. The chain uses TRBV20-1 and TRBJ2-7, with 11 bases lining up with TRBD2. Sequences were obtained from PBMCs. The source is a man aged 25 to 40 with multiple sclerosis. CDR3 sequence (DNA): TGCAGTGCTAGTAGGACTAGCGGGCAAGCCTACGAGCAGTACTTC. It codes for CSASRTSGQAYEQYF.